This T cell receptor beta chain was captured in a study of blood T cell repertoires in COVID-19. In the original analysis: For nucleated cells, counts were estimated from reference gene primer amplification. The data were produced by immunoSEQ multiplex PCR, yet TCRdb's version contains in-frame clones alone and is incomplete. V, J and clone size derive from that table, while D and trimming were established from the DNA sequence. The sample contains fewer than 400,000 clones, approximately 87% of which appear only once. As concerns this clone: Other DNA sequences in this sample translate to the same CDR3.

From germline, CDR1 is SGHRS and CDR2 YFSETQ. The CDR3 runs to 15 residues. J gave up 1 base and V 1 base, and 3 bases lay outside the gene matches. The rearrangement links TRBV5-1 to TRBJ1-1; 8 nucleotides match TRBD1. This TCR was sampled from a young woman with COVID-19, enrolled during active disease. Specimen: peripheral blood. The DNA for the CDR3 is TGCGCCAGCAGCTTGTCAGGGACAGGGAACACTGAAGCTTTCTTT. It yields the protein CASSLSGTGNTEAFF.